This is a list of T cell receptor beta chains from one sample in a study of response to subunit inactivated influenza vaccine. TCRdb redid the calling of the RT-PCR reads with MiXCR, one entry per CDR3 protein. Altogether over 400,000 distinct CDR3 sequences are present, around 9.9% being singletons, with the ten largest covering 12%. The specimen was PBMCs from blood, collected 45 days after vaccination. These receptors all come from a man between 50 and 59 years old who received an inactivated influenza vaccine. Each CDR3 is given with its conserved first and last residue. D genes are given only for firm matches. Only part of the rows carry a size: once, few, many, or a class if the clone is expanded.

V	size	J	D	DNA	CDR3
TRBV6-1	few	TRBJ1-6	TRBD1	TGTGCCAGCAAGGAACAGGGGGCGGATAATTCACCCCTCCACTTT	CASKEQGADNSPLHF
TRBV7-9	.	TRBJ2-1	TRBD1	TGTGCCAGCAGCCCCCCGGGACAGGCTATCCGGGATGAGCAGTTCTTC	CASSPPGQAIRDEQFF
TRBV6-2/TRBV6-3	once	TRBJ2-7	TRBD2	TGTGCCAGCAGCTCCGACCTACTAGCGGGGGGGACGCTCGAGCAGTACTTC	CASSSDLLAGGTLEQYF
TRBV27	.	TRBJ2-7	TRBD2	TGTGCCAGCACCGAAACTAGCGGGAGTGGCGAGCAGTACTTC	CASTETSGSGEQYF
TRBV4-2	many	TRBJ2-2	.	TGTGCCAGCACAGCGGATACGAACACCGGGGAGCTGTTTTTT	CASTADTNTGELFF
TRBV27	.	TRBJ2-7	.	TGTGCCAGCAGTGGGGCAGGGCACGAGCAGTACTTC	CASSGAGHEQYF
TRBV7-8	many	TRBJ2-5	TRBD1	TGTGCCAGCAGCCTGCCAGGGGGAGAGACCCAGTACTTC	CASSLPGGETQYF
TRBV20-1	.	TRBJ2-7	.	TGCAGTGTAGGCGGTTATTCCTACGAGCAGTACTTC	CSVGGYSYEQYF
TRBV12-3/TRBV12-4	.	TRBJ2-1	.	TGTGCCAGCAGCAAATACCGGTACAATGAGCAGTTCTTC	CASSKYRYNEQFF
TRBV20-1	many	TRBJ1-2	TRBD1	TGCAGTGCTATGGGCCAGGGGGCCGATGGCTACACCTTC	CSAMGQGADGYTF
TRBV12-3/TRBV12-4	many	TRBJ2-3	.	TGTGCCAGCAGATCCACAGGGAGCGGGGATACGCAGTATTTT	CASRSTGSGDTQYF
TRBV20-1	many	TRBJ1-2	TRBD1	TGCAGTGCTAGAGAGGGACAGAACTATGGCTACACCTTC	CSAREGQNYGYTF
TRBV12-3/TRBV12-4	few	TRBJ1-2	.	TGTGCCAGCACTTATTCAGGGCCGTACGGCTACACCTTC	CASTYSGPYGYTF
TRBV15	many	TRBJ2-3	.	TGTGCCACCACCCTAGACAGAACCAGCACAGATACGCAGTATTTT	CATTLDRTSTDTQYF
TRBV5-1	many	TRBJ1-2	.	TGCGCCAGCAGCTTGGATTCGGGATCGAGGGTATATGGCTACACCTTC	CASSLDSGSRVYGYTF
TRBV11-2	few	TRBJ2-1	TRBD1	TGTGCCAGCAGCTTAGCGGGACAGGCCTATGAGCAGTTCTTC	CASSLAGQAYEQFF
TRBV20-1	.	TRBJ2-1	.	TGCAGTGCTAGAGGGGGTAACTTC	CSARGGNF
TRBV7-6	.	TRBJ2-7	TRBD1	TGTGCCAGCAGCTTATTCGGGGGACAGGAATACGAGCAGTACTTC	CASSLFGGQEYEQYF